The sequence of this T cell receptor (beta chain) was determined in a study of PD-1 blockade in classical Hodgkin lymphoma (dated by TCRdb to about 2020). In the study overall: To define a peripheral blood immune signature of response to PD-1 blockade in classical Hodgkin lymphoma, the study combined TCR beta sequencing with CyTOF.

The Qiagen DNeasy kit was used to extract genomic DNA from unsorted PBMCs and from the negatively selected CD4+ and CD8+ fractions. TCR beta CDR3 regions were subjected to amplification by immunoSEQ multiplex PCR with primers that anneal to V and J segments. A synthetic immune receptor repertoire was used to minimize amplification bias, and any residual bias was removed computationally once sequencing was done. The original methods were these. Custom Python scripts were used to quantify repertoire diversity as the Shannon entropy index. Unsorted, CD4+ and CD8+ repertoires were analyzed separately, except for combined analyses in which CD4+ and CD8+ sequences were merged in silico. Imported from immuneACCESS, the table was reduced by TCRdb to in-frame sequences with V and J called. These copies leave out some clones; in studies compared against another copy, an unresolved V gene accounts for under half, and the cause of the remainder is not known. V, J and clone size derive from that table, while D and trimming were established from the DNA sequence. The sample table contains roughly 70,000 clones; only one count was recorded for more than 85% of them. The ten largest account for roughly 2.7% of the sample.

Trimming at the junction amounts to 2 bases on V and 1 base on J, and the germline ends lie 9 bases apart. The cysteine opens and the phenylalanine closes a CDR3 of 15 amino acids. Kept here is only the CDR3 DNA, which spans 45 bases and is read in frame from base 1. For CDR1 and CDR2, the germline V gene lists MGHRA and YSYEKL. The time point label corresponds to: newly diagnosed, previously untreated cHL patient sample. As a comparison group for the relapsed/refractory trial patients, PBMCs from patients with newly diagnosed, previously untreated classical Hodgkin lymphoma were sequenced. Peripheral blood was collected in 8 mL Vacutainer Cell Preparation Tubes, from which PBMCs were isolated by centrifugation and then cryopreserved. A word on this clone: The antigen this receptor binds is unknown. No base qualities exist here, and no much larger clone lies one base off it.

Study-wide findings and limitations: Only a single clinical trial cohort was studied, and what caused the repertoire differences, possibly disease activity or prior therapy, remained undefined. Baseline TCR diversity was reported as lower in newly diagnosed patients than in healthy donors, and lower still in relapsed/refractory patients.

The sample was peripheral blood mononuclear cells (PBMCs). The receptor comes from a human donor with classical Hodgkin lymphoma. Recombination joined TRBV4-1 with TRBJ1-3, with the identity of the D gene unclear. CDR3 loop: CASSQRSGSGNTIYF. The nucleotide sequence is given as TGCGCCAGCAGCCAACGGTCGGGGTCTGGAAACACCATATATTTT.